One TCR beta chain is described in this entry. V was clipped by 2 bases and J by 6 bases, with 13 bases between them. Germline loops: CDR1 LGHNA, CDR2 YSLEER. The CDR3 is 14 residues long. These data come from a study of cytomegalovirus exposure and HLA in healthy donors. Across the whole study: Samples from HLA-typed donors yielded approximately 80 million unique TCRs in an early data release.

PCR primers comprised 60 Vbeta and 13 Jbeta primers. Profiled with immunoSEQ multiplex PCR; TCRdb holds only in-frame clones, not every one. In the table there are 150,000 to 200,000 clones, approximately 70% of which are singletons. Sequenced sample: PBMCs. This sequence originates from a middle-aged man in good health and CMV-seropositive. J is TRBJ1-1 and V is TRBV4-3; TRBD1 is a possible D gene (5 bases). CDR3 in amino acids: CASSQNTPGAEAFF. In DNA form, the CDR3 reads TGCGCCAGCAGCCAAAATACCCCGGGGGCTGAAGCTTTCTTT.